This T cell receptor (beta chain) was sequenced during a study of cytomegalovirus exposure and HLA in healthy donors. The study ran its PCR with 60 Vbeta and 13 Jbeta primers. TCRdb's copy holds only in-frame clones and misses some; the assay was immunoSEQ multiplex PCR. This repertoire shows around 200,000 clones, roughly 80% found once; its top ten account for about 2.9%. Material: PBMCs. This receptor was identified in a female donor in good health and CMV-seronegative.

CDR3 loop: CASSHPRTGGRTGELFF. CDR3 coding DNA: TGCGCCAGCAGCCACCCCAGGACAGGGGGACGGACCGGGGAGCTGTTTTTT. This chain links TRBV4-3 with TRBJ2-2, with TRBD1 matching 10 bases. V was pared by 3 bases and J by 5 bases, with 9 bases of the junction left unmatched. The CDR3 is made up of 17 amino acids. Germline values: CDR1 LGHNA, CDR2 YSLEER.